These 14 T cell receptor beta chains were all obtained from the same sample, sequenced in a study of OX40 agonist ivuxolimab in advanced cancers. Some clones are missing from TCRdb's copy, which holds only in-frame ones; the method was immunoSEQ multiplex PCR. The sample has roughly 67,000 clones; 70% to 90% are singletons. The material was CD4+ or CD8+ T cells sorted from blood, obtained in a trial of the OX40 agonist ivuxolimab. The source of these receptors is an adult with an advanced solid tumor such as melanoma, head and neck, liver or kidney cancer.

The chain carries TRBV7-8 and TRBJ1-1; D might be TRBD1 (6 bases). The CDR3 length is 13 residues. Deletions cut 5 bases from V and 1 base from J, with 8 bases between. Germline V lookup: CDR1 SGHVS, CDR2 FQNEAQ. The CDR3 loop reads CASSQDRNTEAFF. Here the CDR3 DNA reads TGTGCCAGCAGCCAGGACAGGAACACTGAAGCTTTCTTT.

V and J are TRBV5-5 and TRBJ1-2; D is undetermined. Per the germline V gene, CDR1 is SGHKS and CDR2 is YYEKEE (reference sequence). V lost 6 bases to trimming and J lost 2 bases, with 20 bases between them. The CDR3 extends over 16 amino acids. The CDR3 nucleotides read TGTGCCAGCACCCTATCGGGGTTAGGGAGAAACTATGGCTACACCTTC. This gives the protein CASTLSGLGRNYGYTF.

V and J are TRBV29-1 and TRBJ2-7; D gene uncertain. This CDR3 region has 14 residues. Trimming pared 1 base from V and 0 bases from J, leaving 10 bases between. Looked up from germline, CDR1 is SQVTM and CDR2 is ANQGSEA. The CDR3 DNA sequence: TGCAGCGTTGAAGGCAGGACGAGCTCCTACGAGCAGTACTTC. Translated, it gives CSVEGRTSSYEQYF.

The chain combines TRBV14 with TRBJ2-5, with D hard to call. Trimming removed 0 bases at V and 5 bases at J, with 4 bases between. CDR3 length: 12 amino acids. CDR1 is SGHDN and CDR2 is FVKESK in the germline V gene. The CDR3 DNA reads TGTGCCAGCAGCCAAGATGTGGAGACCCAGTACTTC. Translation gives CASSQDVETQYF.

This chain connects TRBV10-1 to TRBJ1-5; D unresolved. Trimming cost V 6 bases and J 6 bases, with 18 bases left between them. Looked up from germline, CDR1 is WNHNN and CDR2 is SYGVQD (reference sequence). This CDR3 spans 15 amino acids. The CDR3 sequence is CASSDSLQMGQPQHF. CDR3 in DNA: TGCGCCAGCAGCGATTCCCTCCAGATGGGTCAGCCCCAGCATTTT.

This sequence joins TRBV9 and TRBJ2-7; D may be TRBD1 (6 bases). Trimming cost V 6 bases and J 1 base, with 14 bases left between them. This CDR3 has 14 residues. Germline-derived CDR1 and CDR2 are SGDLS and YYNGEE. This CDR3 is CASTPGTSSYEQYF. The CDR3 DNA is TGTGCCAGCACCCCCGGGACATCATCCTACGAGCAGTACTTC.

CDR3 nucleotides: TGTGCCAGCACCCCGGGCCCAAGGTGGGGCAATGAGCAGTTCTTC. Amino acids: CASTPGPRWGNEQFF. This chain joins TRBV7-3 and TRBJ2-1; no definite D call. With 7 bases removed from V and 6 bases from J, the gap between germline ends came to 19 bases. CDR3 length equals 15 residues. The germline V gene has CDR1 SGHTA and CDR2 FQGTGA.

The sample holds one count of this clone. The genes are TRBV23-1 and TRBJ2-4; either TRBD1 or TRBD2 may supply D (5 bases each). TRBV23-1 is marked as an open reading frame, function uncertain. The CDR3 has 17 amino acids. V lost 2 bases and J lost 3, with 17 bases in between. In DNA form, the CDR3 reads TGCGCCAGCAGTCAAGGGAAAGGAGGCCAGGGCAAAAACATTCAGTACTTC. Amino acid sequence: CASSQGKGGQGKNIQYF.

The table lists this clone with a few counts. This chain connects TRBV2 to TRBJ1-1; D gene unclear. CDR3 length: 14 residues. Trimming left V 4 bases short and J 0 bases short, with 9 bases between. Germline CDR1 is SNHLY and CDR2 is FYNNEI. The CDR3 DNA reads as TGTGCCAGCAGTGCCGAGGCCTTGAACACTGAAGCTTTCTTT. The encoded protein is CASSAEALNTEAFF.

The chain is built from TRBV7-2 and TRBJ1-6; possibly TRBD1 for D (6 bases). The V end lost 2 bases, the J end lost 7 bases, and 15 bases lay between the germline ends. Germline assignment: CDR1 SGHTA and CDR2 FQGNSA. This CDR3 is 16 amino acids long. The CDR3 loop reads CASSLRGGQTNSPLHF. The CDR3 DNA reads as TGTGCCAGCAGCTTAAGAGGGGGGCAAACGAATTCACCCCTCCACTTT.

The chain carries TRBV7-2 and TRBJ2-3; 9 positions agree with TRBD2. The CDR3 contains 15 residues. Germline loops: CDR1 SGHTA, CDR2 FQGNSA. Germline trimming cut 3 bases from V and 2 bases from J; bases unmatched to any gene: 3. CDR3 sequence (DNA): TGTGCCAGCAGCTTGCAGCGGGGGGACACAGATACGCAGTATTTT. Its protein is CASSLQRGDTDTQYF.

This sequence joins TRBV7-2 and TRBJ1-3; 7 nucleotides match TRBD1. Germline assignment: CDR1 SGHTA and CDR2 FQGNSA. The junction had 2 bases not matched to a gene; V was cut back by 5 bases and J by 4 bases. The CDR3 covers 13 residues. The CDR3 bases are TGTGCCAGCAGCGGGGACAGAGGAAACACCATATATTTT. Translation gives CASSGDRGNTIYF.

The rearrangement uses TRBV11-2 and TRBJ1-2; a weak D match, TRBD1 (6 bases). Germline values: CDR1 SGHAT, CDR2 FQNNGV. Trimming took off 0 bases at V and 1 base at J, with 24 bases between the two ends. CDR3 length: 20 amino acids. In nucleotides, the CDR3 is TGTGCCAGCAGCTTAGATTTAGGATCTGGCAGGGGAGGTAGTAACTATGGCTACACCTTC. This gives the protein CASSLDLGSGRGGSNYGYTF.

The chain joins TRBV11-2 to TRBJ2-7; D gene ambiguous. The germline V and J ends were trimmed by 0 bases and 4 bases, with 7 bases remaining between them. Germline V CDR1 and CDR2: SGHAT, FQNNGV. There are 13 residues in the CDR3. The CDR3 DNA sequence: TGTGCCAGCAGCTTAGACCACTCATACGAGCAGTACTTC. Amino acids: CASSLDHSYEQYF.